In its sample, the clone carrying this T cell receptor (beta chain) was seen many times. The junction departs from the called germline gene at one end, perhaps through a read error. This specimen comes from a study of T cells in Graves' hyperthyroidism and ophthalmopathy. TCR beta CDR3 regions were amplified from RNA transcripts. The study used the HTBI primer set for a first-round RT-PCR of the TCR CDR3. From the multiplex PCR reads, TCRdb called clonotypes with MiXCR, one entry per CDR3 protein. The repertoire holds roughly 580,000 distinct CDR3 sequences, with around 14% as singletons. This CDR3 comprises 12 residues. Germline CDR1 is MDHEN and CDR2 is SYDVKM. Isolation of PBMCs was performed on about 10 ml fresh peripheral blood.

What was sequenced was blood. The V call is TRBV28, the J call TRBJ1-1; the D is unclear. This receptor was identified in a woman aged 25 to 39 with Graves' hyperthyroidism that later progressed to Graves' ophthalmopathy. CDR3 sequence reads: CASGLLGTEAFF. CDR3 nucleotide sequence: TGTGCCAGCGGTTTACTCGGCACTGAAGCTTTCTTT.